These 26 T cell receptor beta chains were sequenced from one sample in a study of persistence of HIV-infected CD4 T cells. The libraries were made with immunoSEQ version 4 in survey mode. The table came from immunoSEQ multiplex PCR; TCRdb's copy has only in-frame clones and leaves some out. The data contain roughly 28,000 clones, roughly three quarters of them singletons. Lysates of CMV-infected fibroblasts at 10 ug/mL stimulated these cells. CD40L-negative CD69-negative CD45RO-high memory CD4+ T cells were sorted as populations depleted of antigen-responding cells. Antigens for these TCRs are unknown. The sequences come from CD4+ T cells sorted from PBMCs after approximately 19-hour stimulation, collected from a patient who received antiretroviral therapy. The receptors here all came from an adult woman with HIV who was CMV-seropositive.

This sequence joins TRBV2 and TRBJ1-2; D uncertain. Germline V gene data show CDR1 as SNHLY and CDR2 as FYNNEI. Trimming pared 6 bases from V and 4 bases from J, leaving 15 bases between. The CDR3 has 14 residues. The CDR3 bases are TGTGCCAGCAGGTCCTCAGTCCCCCTCTATGGCTACACCTTC. This encodes CASRSSVPLYGYTF.

This chain links TRBV5-1 with TRBJ2-3; 7 nucleotides line up with TRBD1. The V segment lost 3 bases and the J segment 2 bases; nucleotides outside the gene matches: 6. The CDR3 totals 15 residues. CDR1 and CDR2 (germline): SGHRS, YFSETQ. In DNA form, the CDR3 reads TGCGCCAGCAGCTCGGGACAGCGTGTCACAGATACGCAGTATTTT. This gives the protein CASSSGQRVTDTQYF.

The gene calls are TRBV5-1 and TRBJ2-5; 7 positions match TRBD2. The CDR3 has 14 residues. Trimming cost V 1 base and J 4 bases; bases outside gene matches: 4. The germline V gene has CDR1 SGHRS and CDR2 YFSETQ. The CDR3 spells CASSLSGVGETQYF. The CDR3 DNA reads as TGCGCCAGCAGCTTGAGCGGGGTAGGAGAGACCCAGTACTTC.

The chain employs TRBV25-1 and TRBJ2-2, with D uncertain. The germline V gene has CDR1 MGHDK and CDR2 SYGVNS. CDR3 length: 15 residues. V lost 1 base, J lost 2 bases, and 8 bases lay in between. CDR3 residues: CASSESGSNTGELFF. The CDR3 bases are TGTGCCAGCAGTGAATCGGGCAGTAACACCGGGGAGCTGTTTTTT.

The chain combines TRBV29-1 with TRBJ2-7, with TRBD1 matching over 8 bases. Germline V gives CDR1 SQVTM, CDR2 ANQGSEA. Losses at the gene ends were 3 bases for V and 5 bases for J; bases not matched to a gene: 6. CDR3 length equals 13 residues. DNA of the CDR3: TGCAGCGTTGATAGGACAGGGAACAACGAGCAGTACTTC. This sequence encodes CSVDRTGNNEQYF.

V gene TRBV29-1 combines with J gene TRBJ1-1, with TRBD1 matching over 7 bases. This CDR3 spans 15 amino acids. CDR1 and CDR2 (germline): SQVTM, ANQGSEA. V lost 4 bases to trimming and J lost 3 bases; unmatched junction nucleotides: 11. CDR3 sequence (DNA): TGCAGCGTTGGGGCAGGGGGAGAGTGGGACACTGAAGCTTTCTTT. It is translated as CSVGAGGEWDTEAFF.

This clone turned up a few times. The chain is built from TRBV6-5 and TRBJ1-5; maybe TRBD1 (5 bases). The CDR3 runs 14 residues. The germline V gene encodes CDR1 MNHEY and CDR2 SVGAGI. V lost 7 bases and J lost 3, with 13 bases in between. The CDR3 region is CASKGPTDNQPQHF. The CDR3 DNA follows: TGTGCCAGCAAAGGACCGACAGACAATCAGCCCCAGCATTTT.

The chain has TRBV5-1 and TRBJ1-6; tentatively, D is TRBD1 (6 bases). Trimming took off 5 bases at V and 7 bases at J, with 16 bases between the two ends. Germline V CDR1 and CDR2: SGHRS, YFSETQ. This CDR3 spans 15 amino acids. Here the CDR3 DNA reads TGCGCCAGCAGTAATTCAGGACAGCTAAATTCACCCCTCCACTTT. Encoded protein: CASSNSGQLNSPLHF.

This rearrangement joins TRBV18 to TRBJ2-2; weak D call: TRBD1 (5 bases). Deletions cut 2 bases from V and 3 bases from J, with 7 bases between. CDR3 size: 14 residues. Per the germline V gene, CDR1 is KGHSH and CDR2 is LQKENI. DNA of the CDR3: TGTGCCAGCTCACCAACCAGGGACACCGGGGAGCTGTTTTTT. This translates into CASSPTRDTGELFF.

This clone occurred once. This chain links TRBV7-3 with TRBJ2-2, with D unclear. V lost 5 bases to trimming and J lost 4 bases, with 8 bases between them. Germline V lookup: CDR1 SGHTA, CDR2 FQGTGA. The CDR3 extends over 13 amino acids. CDR3 sequence reads: CASSPRATGELFF. CDR3 sequence (DNA): TGTGCCAGCAGCCCCCGTGCCACCGGGGAGCTGTTTTTT.

This clone was observed a few times. V gene TRBV12-5 combines with J gene TRBJ1-1, with D perhaps matching TRBD1 (6 bases). The germline V gene has CDR1 LGHNT and CDR2 FRNRAP. V gave up 1 base and J gave up 5 bases, with 8 bases separating them. This CDR3 comprises 13 residues. The CDR3 spells CASGLAQGTEAFF. CDR3 in DNA: TGTGCTAGTGGTTTGGCCCAGGGGACTGAAGCTTTCTTT.

The CDR3 DNA is TGTGCCAGCAGTGAAGCGGGGACGCGTGGAGCTTTCTTT. Its protein product is CASSEAGTRGAFF. V and J are TRBV2 and TRBJ1-1, with D perhaps TRBD1 (5 bases). The CDR3 extends over 13 amino acids. V was cut by 0 bases and J by 10 bases, with 12 bases left in between. Per the germline V gene, CDR1 is SNHLY and CDR2 is FYNNEI.

The chain links TRBV6-6 to TRBJ2-1, with 7 bases lining up with TRBD2. CDR1 is MNHNY and CDR2 is SVGAGI in the germline V gene (reference sequence). Unmatched junction bases numbered 6, after V lost 7 bases and J lost 0 bases. The CDR3 is made up of 15 amino acids. The CDR3 sequence: CASTPAGSSYNEQFF. The CDR3 bases are TGTGCCAGCACTCCAGCGGGGAGCTCCTACAATGAGCAGTTCTTC.

This clone was seen only a few times. The J gene is TRBJ2-2, the V gene TRBV2; no clear D. CDR1 is SNHLY and CDR2 is FYNNEI in the germline V gene. This CDR3 has 11 residues. V was shortened by 6 bases and J by 6 bases, with 5 bases between the two germline ends. DNA for the CDR3: TGTGCCAGCAGCCGGTCCGGGGAGCTGTTTTTT. Residues: CASSRSGELFF. Full variable domain (remainder filled in from reference TRBV2 and TRBJ2-2): EPEVTQTPSHQVTQMGQEVILRCVPISNHLYFYWYRQILGQKVEFLVSFYNNEISEKSEIFDDQFSVERPDGSNFTLKIRSTKLEDSAMYFCASSRSGELFFGEGSRLTVL.

The rearrangement joins TRBV4-1 to TRBJ1-4, with D tentatively TRBD1 (6 bases). Between the trimmed V and J ends, which lost 5 bases and 7 bases, there was a span of 17 bases. The germline V gene encodes CDR1 MGHRA and CDR2 YSYEKL. The CDR3 has 15 amino acids. The CDR3 DNA reads TGCGCCAGCAGCGGAGGCGACAGGTGGGCTGAAAAACTGTTTTTT. Translated: CASSGGDRWAEKLFF.

The chain links TRBV5-5 to TRBJ2-2; 11 bases agree with TRBD2. The CDR3 has 19 residues. Germline V gives CDR1 SGHKS, CDR2 YYEKEE (reference sequence). With V trimmed by 4 bases and J by 2 bases, 13 bases remained unmatched. DNA of the CDR3: TGTGCCAGCAGCCCTGTGACCTTACTAGCGGGGGTTAACACCGGGGAGCTGTTTTTT. As protein: CASSPVTLLAGVNTGELFF.

This clone was picked up one time. The chain uses TRBV13 and TRBJ1-6, with D possibly matching TRBD1 (6 bases). The V gene's germline CDR1 is PRHDT and CDR2 FYEKMQ (reference sequence). This CDR3 is built from 13 residues. The germline V and J ends were trimmed by 7 bases and 9 bases, with 13 bases remaining between them. DNA for the CDR3: TGTGCCAGCAACAGGGAAAGAGGTTCACCCCTCCACTTT. It yields the protein CASNRERGSPLHF.

This chain uses TRBV10-3 with TRBJ2-1; no firm D call. The CDR3 is made up of 12 amino acids. Germline CDR1 is ENHRY and CDR2 is SYGVKD. Trimming took off 3 bases at V and 9 bases at J, with 9 bases between the two ends. In nucleotides, the CDR3 is TGTGCCATCAGTGAACCTGGAACTGAGCAGTTCTTC. Encoded protein: CAISEPGTEQFF.

V gene TRBV12-3 or TRBV12-4 combines with J gene TRBJ1-1; D gene ambiguous. Trimming took 3 bases from V and 1 from J, leaving 6 bases between them. The CDR3 totals 13 residues. CDR3 region: CASSFGRNTEAFF. For the CDR3, the DNA is TGTGCCAGCAGTTTTGGCAGGAACACTGAAGCTTTCTTT.

This clone has only a few counts. The chain has TRBV10-3 and TRBJ2-2; 9 bases agree with TRBD1. CDR1 and CDR2 from the germline V gene are ENHRY and SYGVKD. Trimming at V came to 4 bases and at J to 0 bases, leaving 0 bases not matched to a gene. The CDR3 totals 15 residues. DNA of the CDR3: TGTGCCATCAGTGGACAGGGGGCGAACACCGGGGAGCTGTTTTTT. Translated: CAISGQGANTGELFF.

The chain uses TRBV30 and TRBJ1-5; TRBD1 might be the D (6 bases). V lost 8 bases and J lost 4, with 18 bases in between. Germline lookup yields CDR1 GTSNPN and CDR2 SVGIG (reference sequence). CDR3 length: 14 amino acids. The CDR3 DNA is TGTGCCCCAGGGGACCTACCCCCGAATCAGCCCCAGCATTTT. Translating it yields CAPGDLPPNQPQHF.

This rearrangement joins TRBV9 to TRBJ1-3; D is uncertain. The germline V gene has CDR1 SGDLS and CDR2 YYNGEE. This CDR3 region has 14 residues. V dropped 3 bases and J dropped 1 base, with 8 bases sitting between them. The CDR3 DNA reads TGTGCCAGCAGCGGGATGAAATCTGGAAACACCATATATTTT. Its protein product is CASSGMKSGNTIYF. Full variable domain (remainder filled in from reference TRBV9 and TRBJ1-3): DSGVTQTPKHLITATGQRVTLRCSPRSGDLSVYWYQQSLDQGLQFLIQYYNGEERAKGNILERFSAQQFPDLHSELNLSSLELGDSALYFCASSGMKSGNTIYFGEGSWLTVV.

V and J are TRBV15 and TRBJ2-1; D ambiguous. The CDR3 extends over 13 amino acids. V shed 1 base and J shed 10 bases, with 11 bases lying between them. Germline V gene data show CDR1 as LNHNV and CDR2 as YYDKDF (reference sequence). The CDR3 reads CATSRVPPWEQFF. The CDR3 nucleotides are TGTGCCACCAGCAGAGTCCCCCCGTGGGAGCAGTTCTTC.

This clone was seen more than once but under ten times. The chain combines TRBV5-1 with TRBJ1-3; tentatively, D is TRBD1 (5 bases). The CDR3 consists of 14 residues. Germline V gives CDR1 SGHRS, CDR2 YFSETQ. Trimming cost V 6 bases and J 0 bases, with 10 bases left between them. The DNA for the CDR3 is TGCGCCAGCAAACTACAGGTCTCTGGAAACACCATATATTTT. The encoded protein is CASKLQVSGNTIYF.

The rearrangement uses TRBV28 and TRBJ2-1, with TRBD1 as a possible D gene (5 bases). Germline CDR1 is MDHEN and CDR2 is SYDVKM. V shed 2 bases and J shed 12 bases, with 14 bases lying between them. The CDR3 covers 13 residues. As DNA, the CDR3 is TGTGCCAGCAGTTTACGCAGGGATCTTCGGCAGTTCTTC. It specifies CASSLRRDLRQFF.

This chain links TRBV19 with TRBJ2-1; D may be TRBD1 or TRBD2 (6 bases each). The CDR3 totals 16 residues. Germline V gene sequence: CDR1 LNHDA, CDR2 SQIVND (reference sequence). V lost 3 bases to trimming and J lost 3 bases, with 15 bases between them. The CDR3 nucleotides are TGTGCCAGTAGTATGAGGGGGACTGGGGGCTACAATGAGCAGTTCTTC. Protein sequence: CASSMRGTGGYNEQFF.